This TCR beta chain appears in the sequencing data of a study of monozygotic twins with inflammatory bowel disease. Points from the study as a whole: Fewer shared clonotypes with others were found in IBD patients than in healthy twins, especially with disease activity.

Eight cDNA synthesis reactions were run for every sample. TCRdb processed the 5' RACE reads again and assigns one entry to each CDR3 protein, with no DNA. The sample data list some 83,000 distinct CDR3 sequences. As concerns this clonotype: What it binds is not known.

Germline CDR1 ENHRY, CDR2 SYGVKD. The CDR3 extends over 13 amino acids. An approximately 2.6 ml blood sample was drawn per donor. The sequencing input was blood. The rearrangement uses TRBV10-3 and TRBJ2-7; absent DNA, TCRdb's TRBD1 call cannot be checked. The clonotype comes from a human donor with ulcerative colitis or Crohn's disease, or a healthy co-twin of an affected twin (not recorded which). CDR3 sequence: CASRRDDSYEQYF.